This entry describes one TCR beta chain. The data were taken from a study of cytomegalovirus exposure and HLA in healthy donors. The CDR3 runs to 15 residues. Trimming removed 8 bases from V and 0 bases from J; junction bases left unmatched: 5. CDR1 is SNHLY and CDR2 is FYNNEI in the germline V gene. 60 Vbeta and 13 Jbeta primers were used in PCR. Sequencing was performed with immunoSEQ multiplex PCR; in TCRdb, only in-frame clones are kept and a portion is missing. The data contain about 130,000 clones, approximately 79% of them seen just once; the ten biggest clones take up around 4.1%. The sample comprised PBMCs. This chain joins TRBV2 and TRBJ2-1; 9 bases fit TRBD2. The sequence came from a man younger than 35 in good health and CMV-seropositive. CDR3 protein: CASEREANSYNEQFF. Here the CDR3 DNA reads TGTGCCAGCGAGCGGGAGGCCAACTCCTACAATGAGCAGTTCTTC.